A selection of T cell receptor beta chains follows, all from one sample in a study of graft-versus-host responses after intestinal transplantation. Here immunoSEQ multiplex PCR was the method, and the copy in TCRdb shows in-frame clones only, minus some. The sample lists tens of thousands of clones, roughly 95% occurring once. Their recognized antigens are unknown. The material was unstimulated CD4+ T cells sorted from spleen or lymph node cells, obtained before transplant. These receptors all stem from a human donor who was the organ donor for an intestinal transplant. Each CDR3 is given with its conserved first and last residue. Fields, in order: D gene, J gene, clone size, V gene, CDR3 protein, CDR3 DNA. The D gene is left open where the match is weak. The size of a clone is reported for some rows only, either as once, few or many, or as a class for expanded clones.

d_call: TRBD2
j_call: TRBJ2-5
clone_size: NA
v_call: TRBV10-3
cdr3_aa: CAISESGTSGAQETQYF
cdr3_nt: TGTGCCATCAGTGAGTCGGGGACTAGCGGGGCACAAGAGACCCAGTACTTC

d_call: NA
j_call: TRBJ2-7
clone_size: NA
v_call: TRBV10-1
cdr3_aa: CASGGGGATYEQYF
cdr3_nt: TGCGCCAGCGGGGGTGGGGGGGCGACCTACGAGCAGTACTTC

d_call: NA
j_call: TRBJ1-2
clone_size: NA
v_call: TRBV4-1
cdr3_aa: CASSQGNKNYGYTF
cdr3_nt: TGCGCCAGCAGCCAAGGGAACAAAAACTATGGCTACACCTTC

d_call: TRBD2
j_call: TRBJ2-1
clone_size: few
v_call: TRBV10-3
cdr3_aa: CAIKRGGANEQFF
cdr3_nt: TGTGCCATCAAGCGCGGGGGGGCCAATGAGCAGTTCTTC

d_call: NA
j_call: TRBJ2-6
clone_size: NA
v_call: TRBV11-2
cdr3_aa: CASSLVANVLTF
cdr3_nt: TGTGCCAGCAGCTTAGTCGCCAACGTCCTGACTTTC

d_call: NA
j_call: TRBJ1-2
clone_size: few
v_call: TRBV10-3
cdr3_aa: CAISEQGTGYGYTF
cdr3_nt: TGTGCCATCAGTGAGCAGGGGACCGGCTATGGCTACACCTTC

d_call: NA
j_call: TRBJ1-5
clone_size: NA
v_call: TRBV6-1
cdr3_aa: CASSERGDSNQPQHF
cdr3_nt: TGTGCCAGCAGTGAACGGGGAGATAGCAATCAGCCCCAGCATTTT

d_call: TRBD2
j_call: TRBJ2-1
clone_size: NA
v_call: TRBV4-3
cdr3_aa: CASSVSGGANEQFF
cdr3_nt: TGCGCCAGCAGTGTTAGCGGGGGGGCTAATGAGCAGTTCTTC

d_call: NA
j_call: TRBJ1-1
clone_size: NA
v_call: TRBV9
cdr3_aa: CASSVDGGRDTEAFF
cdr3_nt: TGTGCCAGCAGCGTAGACGGGGGGCGGGACACTGAAGCTTTCTTT

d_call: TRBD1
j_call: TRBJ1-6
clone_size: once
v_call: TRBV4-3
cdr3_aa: CASSQDNGQGRYSPLHF
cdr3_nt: TGCGCCAGCAGCCAAGATAACGGACAGGGGCGCTATTCACCCCTCCACTTT

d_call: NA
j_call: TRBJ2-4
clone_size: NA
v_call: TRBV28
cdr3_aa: CASSTPGLAKNIQYF
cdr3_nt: TGTGCCAGCAGTACCCCAGGCCTAGCCAAAAACATTCAGTACTTC

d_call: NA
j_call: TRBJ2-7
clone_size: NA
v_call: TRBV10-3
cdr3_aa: CAISDQGDEQYF
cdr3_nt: TGTGCCATCAGTGACCAAGGGGACGAGCAGTACTTC

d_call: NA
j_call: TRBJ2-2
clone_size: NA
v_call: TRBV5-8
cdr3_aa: CASSSFPGELFF
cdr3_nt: TGTGCCAGCAGCTCCTTCCCCGGGGAGCTGTTTTTT

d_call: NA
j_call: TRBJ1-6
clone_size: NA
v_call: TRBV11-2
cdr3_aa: CASSSGSYNSPLHF
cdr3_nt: TGTGCCAGCAGCTCGGGCTCCTATAATTCACCCCTCCACTTT

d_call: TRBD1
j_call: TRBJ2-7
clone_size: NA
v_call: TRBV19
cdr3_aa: CASSGNRGPSYEQYF
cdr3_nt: TGTGCCAGTAGTGGCAACAGGGGGCCCTCCTACGAGCAGTACTTC

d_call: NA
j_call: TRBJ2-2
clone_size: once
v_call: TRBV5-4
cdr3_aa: CASSGTPHTGELFF
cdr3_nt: TGTGCCAGCAGTGGGACCCCACACACCGGGGAGCTGTTTTTT

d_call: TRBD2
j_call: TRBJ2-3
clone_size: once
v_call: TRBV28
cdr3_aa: CASSWGSGGALDTQYF
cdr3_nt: TGTGCCAGCAGCTGGGGTAGCGGGGGGGCCTTAGATACGCAGTATTTT

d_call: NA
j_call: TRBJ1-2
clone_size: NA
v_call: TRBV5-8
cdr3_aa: CAPQRGNYGYTF
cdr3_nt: TGTGCCCCACAAAGGGGTAACTATGGCTACACCTTC

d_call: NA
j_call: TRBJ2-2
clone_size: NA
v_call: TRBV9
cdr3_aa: CASSLILGELFF
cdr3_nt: TGTGCAAGCAGCTTGATCCTCGGGGAGCTGTTTTTT

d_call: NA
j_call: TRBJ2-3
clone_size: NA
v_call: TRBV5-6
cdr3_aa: CASSLLTTDTQYF
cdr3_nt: TGTGCCAGCAGCTTGTTAACGACAGATACGCAGTATTTT

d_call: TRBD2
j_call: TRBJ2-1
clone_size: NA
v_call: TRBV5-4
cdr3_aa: CASSRGTSGAYNEQFF
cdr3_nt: TGTGCCAGCAGCCGTGGGACTAGCGGGGCCTACAATGAGCAGTTCTTC

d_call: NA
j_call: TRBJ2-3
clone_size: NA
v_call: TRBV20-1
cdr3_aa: CSAVTDTQYF
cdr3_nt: TGCAGTGCCGTTACAGATACGCAGTATTTT

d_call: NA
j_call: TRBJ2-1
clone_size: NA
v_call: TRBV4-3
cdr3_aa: CASSQRLASYNEQFF
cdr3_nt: TGCGCCAGCAGCCAGCGCCTAGCGTCCTACAATGAGCAGTTCTTC

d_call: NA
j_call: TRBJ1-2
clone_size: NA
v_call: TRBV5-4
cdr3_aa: CASSLRSANYGYTF
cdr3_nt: TGTGCCAGCAGCTTGAGATCCGCTAACTATGGCTACACCTTC

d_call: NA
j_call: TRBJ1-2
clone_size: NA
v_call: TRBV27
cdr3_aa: CASSLSSEGGSGYTF
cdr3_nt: TGTGCCAGCAGTTTATCGTCTGAGGGTGGCAGTGGCTACACCTTC

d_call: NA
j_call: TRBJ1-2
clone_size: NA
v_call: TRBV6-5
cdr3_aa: CASSPHRQVVGYTF
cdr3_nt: TGTGCCAGCAGCCCCCATCGACAGGTCGTGGGCTACACCTTC

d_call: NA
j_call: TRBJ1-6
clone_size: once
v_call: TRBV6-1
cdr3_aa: CASSEGDRGSYLSPLHF
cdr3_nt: TGTGCCAGCAGTGAAGGTGATAGAGGGAGCTATCTCAGCCCCCTCCACTTT

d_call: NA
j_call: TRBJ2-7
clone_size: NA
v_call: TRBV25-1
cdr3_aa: CASSDRIYEQYF
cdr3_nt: TGTGCCAGCAGTGACCGTATTTACGAGCAGTACTTC

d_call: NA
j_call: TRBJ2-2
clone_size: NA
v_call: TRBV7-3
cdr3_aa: CASSPYPGNTGELFF
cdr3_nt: TGTGCCAGCAGTCCTTATCCCGGGAACACCGGGGAGCTGTTTTTT

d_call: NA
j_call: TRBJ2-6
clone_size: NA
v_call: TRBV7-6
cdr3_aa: CASSLAPQGSGANVLTF
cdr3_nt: TGTGCCAGCAGCTTAGCCCCACAGGGCTCTGGGGCCAACGTCCTGACTTTC

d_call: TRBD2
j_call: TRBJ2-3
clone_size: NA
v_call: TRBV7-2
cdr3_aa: CASSFAGGTSTDTQYF
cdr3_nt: TGTGCCAGCAGCTTCGCGGGGGGCACTAGCACAGATACGCAGTATTTT

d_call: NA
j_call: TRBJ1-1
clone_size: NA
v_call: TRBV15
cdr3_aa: CATSRGGTFNTEAFF
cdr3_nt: TGTGCCACCAGCAGAGGGGGGACCTTTAACACTGAAGCTTTCTTT

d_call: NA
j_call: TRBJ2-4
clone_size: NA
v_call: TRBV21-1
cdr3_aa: CASSGRQTETKNIQYF
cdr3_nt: TGTGCCAGCAGCGGGAGGCAGACCGAGACCAAAAACATTCAGTACTTC

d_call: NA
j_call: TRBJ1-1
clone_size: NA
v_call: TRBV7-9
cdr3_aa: CASSLMTNTEAFF
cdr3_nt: TGTGCCAGCAGCTTAATGACGAACACTGAAGCTTTCTTT

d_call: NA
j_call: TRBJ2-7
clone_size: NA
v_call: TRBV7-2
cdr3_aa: CASSLQGLTYEQYF
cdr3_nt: TGTGCCAGCAGCTTACAGGGCCTAACCTACGAGCAGTACTTC

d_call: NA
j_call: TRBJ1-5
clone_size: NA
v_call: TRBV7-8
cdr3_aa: CASSLDPRQGNQPQHF
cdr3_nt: TGTGCCAGCAGCTTAGACCCTCGGCAGGGCAATCAGCCCCAGCATTTT

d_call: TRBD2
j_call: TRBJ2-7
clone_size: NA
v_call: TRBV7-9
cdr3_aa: CASSLVTGTSGYKQYF
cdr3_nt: TGTGCCAGCAGCTTAGTCACCGGGACTAGCGGGTATAAGCAGTACTTC

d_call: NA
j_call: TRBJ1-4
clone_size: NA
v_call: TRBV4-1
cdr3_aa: CASSPRTPGAGGTNEKLFF
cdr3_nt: TGCGCCAGCAGCCCTAGAACCCCGGGGGCCGGAGGAACTAATGAAAAACTGTTTTTT

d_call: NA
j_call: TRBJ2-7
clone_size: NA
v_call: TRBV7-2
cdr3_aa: CASSYQVGGSPYEQYF
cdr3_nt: TGTGCCAGCAGCTACCAAGTCGGGGGTTCCCCCTACGAGCAGTACTTC

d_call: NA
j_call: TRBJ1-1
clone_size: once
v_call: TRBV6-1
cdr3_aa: CASRYGDTNTEAFF
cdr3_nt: TGTGCCAGCAGATACGGAGACACAAACACTGAAGCTTTCTTT

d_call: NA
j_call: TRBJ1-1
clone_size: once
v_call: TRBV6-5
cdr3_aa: CASSKPGGWGTEAFF
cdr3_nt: TGTGCCAGCAGCAAACCGGGGGGTTGGGGCACTGAAGCTTTCTTT

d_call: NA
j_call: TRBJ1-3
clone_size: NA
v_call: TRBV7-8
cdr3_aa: CASNDRPRSGNTIYF
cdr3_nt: TGTGCCAGCAACGACAGGCCCCGCTCTGGAAACACCATATATTTT

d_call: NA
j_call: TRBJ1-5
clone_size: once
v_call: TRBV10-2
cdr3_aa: CASSDLGAGDQPQHF
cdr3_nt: TGCGCCAGCAGTGATTTGGGGGCCGGGGATCAGCCCCAGCATTTT

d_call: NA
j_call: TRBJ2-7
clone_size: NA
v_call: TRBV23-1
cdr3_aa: CASSQSGVFSYEQYF
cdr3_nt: TGCGCCAGCAGTCAATCGGGGGTTTTCTCCTACGAGCAGTACTTC

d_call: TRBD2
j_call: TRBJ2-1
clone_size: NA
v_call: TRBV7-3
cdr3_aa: CASSLTGRGVNEQFF
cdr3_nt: TGTGCCAGCAGCTTAACGGGGCGGGGGGTCAATGAGCAGTTCTTC

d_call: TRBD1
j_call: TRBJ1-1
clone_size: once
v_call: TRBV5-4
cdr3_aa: CASSSLTQGWTEAFF
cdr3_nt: TGTGCCAGCAGCTCGTTGACACAGGGGTGGACTGAAGCTTTCTTT

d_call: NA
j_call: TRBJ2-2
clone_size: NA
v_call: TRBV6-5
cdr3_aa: CASSPHSHGELFF
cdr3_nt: TGTGCCAGCAGTCCACACTCCCACGGGGAGCTGTTTTTT

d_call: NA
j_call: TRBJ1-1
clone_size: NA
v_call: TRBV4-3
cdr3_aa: CASSQGQKNTEAFF
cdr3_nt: TGCGCCAGCAGCCAAGGGCAAAAGAACACTGAAGCTTTCTTT

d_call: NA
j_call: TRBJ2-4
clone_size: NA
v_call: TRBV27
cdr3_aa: CASSLRPTGRYIQYF
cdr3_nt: TGTGCCAGCAGTTTACGTCCGACAGGGAGGTACATTCAGTACTTC

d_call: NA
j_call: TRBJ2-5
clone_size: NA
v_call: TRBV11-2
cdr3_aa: CASSLAGVIQETQYF
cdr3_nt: TGTGCCAGCAGCTTAGCGGGGGTGATCCAAGAGACCCAGTACTTC

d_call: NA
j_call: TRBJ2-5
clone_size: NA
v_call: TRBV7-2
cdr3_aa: CASSLGASNPQETQYF
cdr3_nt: TGTGCCAGCAGCTTAGGGGCTAGCAACCCCCAAGAGACCCAGTACTTC

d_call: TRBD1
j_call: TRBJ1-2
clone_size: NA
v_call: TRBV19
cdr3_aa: CASSVDRARYGYTF
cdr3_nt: TGTGCCAGTAGTGTGGACAGGGCTCGCTATGGCTACACCTTC

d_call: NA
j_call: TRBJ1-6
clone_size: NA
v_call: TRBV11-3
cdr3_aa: CASSVEGSYNSPLHF
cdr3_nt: TGTGCCAGCAGCGTGGAGGGCTCCTATAATTCACCCCTCCACTTT

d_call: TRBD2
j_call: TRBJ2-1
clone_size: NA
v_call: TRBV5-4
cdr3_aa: CASSLSGTSGFSYNEQFF
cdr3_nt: TGTGCCAGCAGCTTGTCCGGGACTAGCGGGTTCTCCTACAATGAGCAGTTCTTC